The 30 T cell receptor beta chains given below trace back to one sample, sequenced in a study of early T cells in non-severe SARS-CoV-2 infection. TCRdb redid the calling of the 5' RACE reads with MiXCR, one entry per CDR3 protein. The table records roughly 75,000 distinct CDR3 sequences, approximately 11% of them present only once. Sequencing was done on a sample of whole blood. Receptors were obtained from an adult who was a healthcare worker with PCR-confirmed SARS-CoV-2 infection or an uninfected control (not recorded which).

This clonotype showed up many times. The chain carries TRBV18 and TRBJ1-5, with 9 bases lining up with TRBD1. The CDR3 spans 14 residues. Germline assignment: CDR1 KGHSH and CDR2 LQKENI. The J segment lost 5 bases and the V segment lost 6 bases, leaving 5 bases of the junction unmatched. In DNA, the CDR3 is TGTGCCAGCTCCCGAGACAGGGGGGATCAGCCCCAGCATTTT. Its translation is CASSRDRGDQPQHF. The variable domain in full, completed from reference TRBV18 and TRBJ1-5, reads NAGVMQNPRHLVRRRGQEARLRCSPMKGHSHVYWYRQLPEEGLKFMVYLQKENIIDESGMPKERFSAEFPKEGPSILRIQQVVRGDSAAYFCASSRDRGDQPQHFGDGTRLSIL.

This clonotype has just a few counts. The chain is built from TRBV29-1 and TRBJ1-5; a possible D gene is TRBD1 (5 bases). This CDR3 comprises 13 residues. In germline, CDR1 is SQVTM, CDR2 ANQGSEA. V was pared by 2 bases and J by 5 bases, with 10 bases between. CDR3 region: CSVEQGRDQPQHF. The CDR3 nucleotides are TGCAGCGTTGAACAGGGTCGGGATCAGCCCCAGCATTTT.

This clonotype showed up many times. V gene TRBV7-2 combines with J gene TRBJ1-5; 9 bases map to TRBD1. The CDR3 consists of 16 residues. After removal of 0 bases from V and 9 bases from J, the junction contained 9 bases not matched to a gene. Germline values: CDR1 SGHTA, CDR2 FQGNSA. In DNA, the CDR3 is TGTGCCAGCAGCTTAGCTTCCGGGACAGGGTATTCGCCCCAGCATTTT. Its protein product is CASSLASGTGYSPQHF.

This clonotype was counted only a few times. This chain uses TRBV10-3 with TRBJ2-7; D gene ambiguous. The germline gives CDR1 ENHRY, CDR2 SYGVKD. Deletions cut 0 bases from V and 1 base from J, with 4 bases between. The CDR3 has 13 residues. The CDR3, as DNA: TGTGCCATCAGTGAGTCGCTGTCCTACGAGCAGTACTTC. Translated, it gives CAISESLSYEQYF.

V and J are TRBV7-6 and TRBJ1-3; the D is unclear. The CDR3 is 16 residues long. Trimming left V 1 base short and J 0 bases short, with 10 bases between. From germline, CDR1 is SGHVS and CDR2 FNYEAQ. CDR3: CASSLGGGSSGNTIYF. The DNA for the CDR3 is TGTGCCAGCAGCTTAGGCGGCGGAAGCTCTGGAAACACCATATATTTT.

The rearrangement uses TRBV7-9 and TRBJ1-1, with D tentatively TRBD1 (5 bases). The CDR3 contains 14 residues. The V end lost 5 bases, the J end lost 5 bases, and 15 bases lay between the germline ends. Germline V gene lookup returns CDR1 SEHNR and CDR2 FQNEAQ (reference sequence). CDR3 sequence reads: CASSTPDSETEAFF. DNA of the CDR3: TGTGCCAGCAGCACGCCAGACAGCGAAACTGAAGCTTTCTTT.

This clonotype has a handful of counts. The CDR3 reads CASSGQGAHYGYTF. The CDR3 DNA is TGTGCCAGCAGTGGACAGGGGGCACACTATGGCTACACCTTC. The chain employs TRBV6-5 and TRBJ1-2; 11 nucleotides agree with TRBD1. The CDR3 has 14 residues. Germline lookup yields CDR1 MNHEY and CDR2 SVGAGI. The V and J ends lost 5 bases and 3 bases, in that order; junction bases with no gene match: 2.

The chain links TRBV9 to TRBJ2-1; no clear D gene. V lost 3 bases and J 8 bases, leaving 9 bases between the germline ends. Per the germline V gene, CDR1 is SGDLS and CDR2 is YYNGEE. This CDR3 comprises 12 residues. In DNA, the CDR3 is TGTGCCAGCAGCGCCACGTCGGATGAGCAGTTCTTC. It codes for CASSATSDEQFF. Variable domain in full (rest from reference TRBV9 and TRBJ2-1): DSGVTQTPKHLITATGQRVTLRCSPRSGDLSVYWYQQSLDQGLQFLIQYYNGEERAKGNILERFSAQQFPDLHSELNLSSLELGDSALYFCASSATSDEQFFGPGTRLTVL.

The rearrangement joins TRBV6-2 or TRBV6-3 to TRBJ1-5; D unclear. Germline lookup yields CDR1 MNHEY and CDR2 SVGEGT. Between the trimmed V and J ends, which lost 2 bases and 2 bases, there was a span of 4 bases. The CDR3 spans 13 residues. This CDR3 is CASSYEGNQPQHF. The CDR3 DNA reads TGTGCCAGCAGTTACGAGGGCAATCAGCCCCAGCATTTT.

The J gene is TRBJ2-2, the V gene TRBV19, with 7 bases identical to TRBD1. Germline values: CDR1 LNHDA, CDR2 SQIVND (reference sequence). V lost 5 bases, J lost 5 bases, and 8 bases stayed unmatched. The CDR3 consists of 15 residues. CDR3 DNA: TGTGCCAGTAGTGTGGGGACAGACGGAACCGGGGAGCTGTTTTTT. Translation gives CASSVGTDGTGELFF.

This clonotype was seen at least ten times. CDR3: CSAGLTGVRYEQYF. The CDR3 nucleotides read TGCAGTGCTGGCCTGACAGGGGTTCGCTACGAGCAGTACTTC. This chain connects TRBV20-1 to TRBJ2-7, with TRBD1 identical over 8 bases. J lost 3 bases, V lost 5 bases, and 9 bases had no gene match. The CDR3 has 14 residues. Germline loops: CDR1 DFQATT, CDR2 SNEGSKA (reference sequence).

This clonotype was picked up a small number of times. The chain combines TRBV29-1 with TRBJ2-1; D might be TRBD2 (5 bases). Trimming removed 2 bases at V and 5 bases at J, with 13 bases between. Germline CDR1 and CDR2: SQVTM and ANQGSEA. This CDR3 is built from 14 residues. This CDR3 reads CSVEPAAPHNEQFF. DNA for the CDR3: TGCAGCGTTGAACCAGCGGCTCCCCACAATGAGCAGTTCTTC.

This clonotype was seen many times. This rearrangement joins TRBV28 to TRBJ1-2, with D tentatively TRBD1 (5 bases). V lost 8 bases and J 4 bases, leaving 11 bases between the germline ends. The length of the CDR3 is 12 residues. CDR1 is MDHEN, CDR2 SYDVKM, per germline. CDR3 coding DNA: TGTGCCAGCTCCCCGGGGGTCTATGGCTACACCTTC. Its protein product is CASSPGVYGYTF.

This clonotype was observed many times. The genes are TRBV7-9 and TRBJ2-6; TRBD1 agrees at 8 bases. Germline trimming cut 3 bases from V and 0 bases from J; bases unmatched to any gene: 4. Per the germline V gene, CDR1 is SEHNR and CDR2 is FQNEAQ (reference sequence). The CDR3 is 17 residues long. The CDR3 sequence is CASSFMGQASGANVLTF. In DNA, the CDR3 is TGTGCCAGCAGCTTTATGGGACAGGCCTCTGGGGCCAACGTCCTGACTTTC.

This clonotype was found many times. The chain joins TRBV29-1 to TRBJ2-2; D unresolved. CDR3 length equals 14 residues. Per the germline V gene, CDR1 is SQVTM and CDR2 is ANQGSEA. Trimming cost V 3 bases and J 5 bases, with 13 bases left between them. CDR3 nucleotides: TGCAGCGTTGATTGGGGATTGGAAACCGGGGAGCTGTTTTTT. Translating gives CSVDWGLETGELFF.

The chain recombines TRBV6-5 with TRBJ1-1; D gene unclear. The CDR3 covers 15 residues. Between the trimmed V and J ends, which lost 0 bases and 0 bases, there was a span of 8 bases. The V gene's germline CDR1 is MNHEY and CDR2 SVGAGI. The CDR3 sequence is CASSYSRALNTEAFF. CDR3 DNA sequence: TGTGCCAGCAGTTACTCGAGGGCCCTGAACACTGAAGCTTTCTTT.

This clonotype was detected a few times. The V call is TRBV19, the J call TRBJ1-2, with D possibly being TRBD1 (5 bases). This CDR3 is built from 14 residues. Germline CDR1 LNHDA, CDR2 SQIVND (reference sequence). Trimming removed 4 bases at V and 8 bases at J, with 17 bases between. Written as DNA, the CDR3 is TGTGCCAGTAGTAAACGAAGGGGCTCCGGCGGCTACACCTTC. This sequence encodes CASSKRRGSGGYTF. The whole variable domain, filled in from reference TRBV19 and TRBJ1-2, reads DGGITQSPKYLFRKEGQNVTLSCEQNLNHDAMYWYRQDPGQGLRLIYYSQIVNDFQKGDIAEGYSVSREKKESFPLTVTSAQKNPTAFYLCASSKRRGSGGYTFGSGTRLTVV.

This clonotype was observed many times. CDR3 sequence reads: CASSDSLTSTDTQYF. The CDR3 DNA follows: TGTGCCAGCAGCGACAGCCTTACCAGCACAGATACGCAGTATTTT. V is TRBV6-1 and J is TRBJ2-3; TRBD1 might be the D (5 bases). This CDR3 comprises 15 residues. Germline values: CDR1 MNHNS, CDR2 SASEGT. Trimming removed 6 bases from V and 0 bases from J, with 13 bases in between.

Only one count was recorded for this clonotype. This chain uses TRBV27 with TRBJ2-7; D not certain. Trimming took 6 bases from V and 2 from J, leaving 14 bases between them. CDR3 length: 14 amino acids. The germline gives CDR1 MNHEY, CDR2 SMNVEV (reference sequence). The CDR3 protein is CASSYGYSTYEQYF. The DNA for the CDR3 is TGTGCCAGCAGCTACGGCTATTCGACCTACGAGCAGTACTTC.

There are many counts of this clonotype. The chain joins TRBV7-9 to TRBJ1-1; D is possibly TRBD1 (6 bases). Trimming pared 3 bases from V and 3 bases from J, leaving 11 bases between. This CDR3 comprises 14 residues. Germline CDR1 and CDR2: SEHNR and FQNEAQ (reference sequence). Here the CDR3 DNA reads TGTGCCAGCAGCTTCGGGGGCTCGGACACTGAAGCTTTCTTT. Its translation is CASSFGGSDTEAFF.

The chain recombines TRBV6-4 with TRBJ2-2; D gene unclear. This CDR3 spans 16 amino acids. Germline-derived CDR1 and CDR2 are MRHNA and SNTAGT. The V gene lost 10 bases and the J gene lost 4 bases, with 22 bases spanning the gap. CDR3 sequence reads: CATKERVAEVTGELFF. CDR3 nucleotides: TGTGCCACCAAGGAAAGGGTCGCAGAGGTCACCGGGGAGCTGTTTTTT.

This clonotype was observed a few times. V is TRBV2 and J is TRBJ2-5; 8 bases align to TRBD2. Germline CDR1 is SNHLY and CDR2 is FYNNEI. The CDR3 contains 14 residues. Losses at the gene ends were 5 bases for V and 5 bases for J; bases not matched to a gene: 7. CDR3 amino acids: CASSPGGDRETQYF. CDR3 in DNA: TGTGCCAGCAGTCCGGGGGGGGATCGGGAGACCCAGTACTTC.

The chain has TRBV3-1 and TRBJ2-3; TRBD2 agrees at 14 bases. Germline trimming cut 2 bases from V and 9 bases from J; bases unmatched to any gene: 1. The germline V gene has CDR1 LGHDT and CDR2 YNNKEL (reference sequence). The CDR3 is made up of 14 amino acids. The CDR3 DNA follows: TGTGCCAGCAGCCAACGACTAGCGGGGGGGACGCAGTATTTT. As protein: CASSQRLAGGTQYF.

J is TRBJ2-5 and V is TRBV6-6, with TRBD1 identical over 11 bases. Germline V CDR1 and CDR2: MNHNY, SVGAGI (reference sequence). The CDR3 consists of 15 residues. V lost 2 bases to trimming and J lost 5 bases; unmatched junction nucleotides: 4. In DNA, the CDR3 is TGTGCCAGCAGTTACCCGGGACAGGGGGACGAGACCCAGTACTTC. This encodes CASSYPGQGDETQYF.

This clonotype was detected many times. The rearrangement links TRBV5-1 to TRBJ2-5, with 8 bases lining up with TRBD1. CDR3 length: 15 residues. CDR1 is SGHRS, CDR2 YFSETQ, per germline. V trimming: 0 bases; J trimming: 1 base; junction bases outside the gene matches: 2. The CDR3 sequence: CASSLGQGSQETQYF. The CDR3 coding sequence is TGCGCCAGCAGCTTGGGACAGGGGTCCCAAGAGACCCAGTACTTC.

The chain has TRBV7-9 and TRBJ2-5; no definite D call. This CDR3 is built from 14 residues. Germline V gives CDR1 SEHNR, CDR2 FQNEAQ (reference sequence). Between the trimmed V and J ends, which lost 3 bases and 1 base, there was a span of 9 bases. The CDR3 DNA is TGTGCCAGCAGCTTCTGGACGCCCCAAGAGACCCAGTACTTC. It is translated as CASSFWTPQETQYF.

This clonotype was picked up a small number of times. V and J are TRBV20-1 and TRBJ1-2; maybe TRBD1 (5 bases). The CDR3 runs 12 residues. V was clipped by 1 base and J by 5 bases, with 8 bases between them. Germline V gene lookup returns CDR1 DFQATT and CDR2 SNEGSKA (reference sequence). CDR3 bases: TGCAGTGCTAGAGTGGGGGAATATGGCTACACCTTC. Translated, it gives CSARVGEYGYTF.

This clonotype appeared many times. The chain carries TRBV20-1 and TRBJ2-1, with D perhaps TRBD1 or TRBD2 (6 bases each). Trimming took off 1 base at V and 9 bases at J, with 10 bases between the two ends. Looked up from germline, CDR1 is DFQATT and CDR2 is SNEGSKA (reference sequence). The CDR3 contains 12 residues. This CDR3 reads CSARGGAGEQFF. The DNA for the CDR3 is TGCAGTGCTAGAGGGGGGGCCGGTGAGCAGTTCTTC.

The table lists this clonotype with a few counts. This chain connects TRBV12-5 to TRBJ2-1; 9 bases match TRBD1. The V and J ends lost 7 bases and 6 bases, in that order; junction bases with no gene match: 7. This CDR3 contains 14 residues. CDR1 and CDR2 (germline): LGHNT, FRNRAP. The CDR3 DNA sequence: TGTGCTAGTGCCGTGGGACAGGGTGGCAATGAGCAGTTCTTC. It translates to CASAVGQGGNEQFF.

This clonotype has a count of ten or more. This chain uses TRBV18 with TRBJ2-2, with D possibly being TRBD1 or TRBD2 (5 bases each). This CDR3 is 16 amino acids long. Between the trimmed V and J ends, which lost 0 bases and 5 bases, there was a span of 13 bases. Germline CDR1 and CDR2: KGHSH and LQKENI. CDR3: CASSPPLRGETGELFF. The CDR3 coding sequence is TGTGCCAGCTCACCACCTTTGAGAGGGGAAACCGGGGAGCTGTTTTTT.